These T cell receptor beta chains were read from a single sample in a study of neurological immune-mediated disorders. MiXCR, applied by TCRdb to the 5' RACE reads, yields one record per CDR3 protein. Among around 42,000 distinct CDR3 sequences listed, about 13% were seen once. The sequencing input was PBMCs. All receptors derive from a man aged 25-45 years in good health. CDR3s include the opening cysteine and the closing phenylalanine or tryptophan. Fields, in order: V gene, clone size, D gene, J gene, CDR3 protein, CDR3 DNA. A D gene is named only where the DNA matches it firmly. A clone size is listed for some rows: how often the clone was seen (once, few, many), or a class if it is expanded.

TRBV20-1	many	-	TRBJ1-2	CSARDRVDVKYGYTF	TGCAGTGCTAGAGACAGGGTAGACGTGAAATATGGCTACACCTTC
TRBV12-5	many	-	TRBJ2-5	CASGLQRDFAVETQYF	TGTGCTAGTGGTCTCCAACGGGACTTCGCGGTAGAGACCCAGTACTTC
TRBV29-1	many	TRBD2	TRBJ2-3	CSAAGASGGDGTDTQYF	TGCAGCGCCGCTGGGGCTAGCGGAGGGGATGGCACAGATACGCAGTATTTT
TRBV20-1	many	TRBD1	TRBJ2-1	CSARVRGTGGSYNEQFF	TGCAGTGCTAGAGTCCGCGGGACAGGGGGCAGCTACAATGAGCAGTTCTTC
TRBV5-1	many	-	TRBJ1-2	CASSLEYGGGLYYGYTF	TGCGCCAGCAGCTTGGAATATGGAGGGGGTCTGTACTATGGCTACACCTTC
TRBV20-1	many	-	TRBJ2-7	CSARAQLASSYEQYF	TGCAGTGCTAGAGCCCAACTAGCAAGCTCCTACGAGCAGTACTTC
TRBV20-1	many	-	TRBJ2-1	CSARRQGGNEQFF	TGCAGTGCTAGGAGGCAGGGCGGGAATGAGCAGTTCTTC
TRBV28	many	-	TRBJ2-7	CASTPVGRGGYEQYF	TGTGCCAGCACCCCGGTCGGCAGGGGGGGATACGAGCAGTACTTC
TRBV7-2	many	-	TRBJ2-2	CASPKDPNTGELFF	TGTGCCAGCCCAAAGGACCCGAACACCGGGGAGCTGTTTTTT
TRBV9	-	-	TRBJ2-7	CASSAQGQPSLYEQYF	TGTGCCAGCAGCGCCCAGGGACAACCCTCTTTATACGAGCAGTACTTC
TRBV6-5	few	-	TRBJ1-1	CASVQTIMNTEAFF	TGTGCCAGCGTACAGACGATCATGAACACTGAAGCTTTCTTT
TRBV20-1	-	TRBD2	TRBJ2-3	CSGNPPPGLAGVGHTDTQYF	TGCAGTGGAAATCCCCCTCCTGGGCTAGCGGGGGTGGGGCACACAGATACGCAGTATTTT
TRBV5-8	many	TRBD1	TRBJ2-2	CASSLVGQRNTGELFF	TGTGCCAGCAGCTTGGTGGGACAGAGGAACACCGGGGAGCTGTTTTTT
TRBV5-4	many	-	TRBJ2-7	CASSHRGSGSYEQYF	TGTGCCAGCAGCCACCGGGGGAGCGGATCCTACGAGCAGTACTTC
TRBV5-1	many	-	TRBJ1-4	CASSLAGARNEKLFF	TGCGCCAGCAGCTTGGCAGGGGCTCGTAATGAAAAACTGTTTTTT
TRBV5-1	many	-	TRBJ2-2	CASSLALGTKTGELFF	TGCGCCAGCAGCTTGGCATTGGGGACCAAAACCGGGGAGCTGTTTTTT
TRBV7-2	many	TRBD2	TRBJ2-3	CASSLGLARRTDTQYF	TGTGCCAGCAGCTTAGGACTAGCGAGACGCACAGATACGCAGTATTTT
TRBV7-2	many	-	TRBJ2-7	CASSQRARTGEQYF	TGTGCCAGCAGCCAAAGGGCTAGGACCGGGGAGCAGTACTTC
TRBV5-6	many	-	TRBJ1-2	CASSLESGLYGYTF	TGTGCCAGCAGCTTGGAATCGGGACTCTATGGCTACACCTTC
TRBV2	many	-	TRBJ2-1	CASSDMAGPLDEQFF	TGTGCCAGCAGTGATATGGCGGGACCGCTCGATGAGCAGTTCTTC
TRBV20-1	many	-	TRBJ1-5	CSARDTIGNQPQHF	TGCAGTGCTAGAGATACTATAGGCAATCAGCCCCAGCATTTT
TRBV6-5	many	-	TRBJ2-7	CASSYGSGYSYEQYF	TGTGCCAGCAGTTACGGCTCAGGATACTCCTACGAGCAGTACTTC
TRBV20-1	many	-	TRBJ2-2	CSASEGSGGELFF	TGCAGTGCTAGTGAGGGTTCGGGCGGGGAGCTGTTTTTT
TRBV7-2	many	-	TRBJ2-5	CASRDWTSGETQYF	TGTGCCAGCAGGGATTGGACCTCGGGGGAGACCCAGTACTTC
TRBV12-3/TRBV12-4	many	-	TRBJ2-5	CASSLTGGGNQETQYF	TGTGCCAGCAGTTTAACCGGGGGCGGGAACCAAGAGACCCAGTACTTC
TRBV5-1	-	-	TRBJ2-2	CASSGIWPGELFF	TGCGCCAGCAGCGGGATCTGGCCCGGGGAGCTGTTTTTT
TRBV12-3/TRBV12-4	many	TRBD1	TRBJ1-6	CASTTFGTGFDNSPLHF	TGTGCCAGCACCACCTTCGGGACAGGGTTCGATAATTCACCCCTCCACTTT
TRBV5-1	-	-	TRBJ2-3	CASSFTADDTQYF	TGCGCCAGCAGCTTTACAGCGGACGATACGCAGTATTTT
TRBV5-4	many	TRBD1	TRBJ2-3	CASRRQGDTDTQYF	TGTGCCAGCAGACGACAGGGGGACACAGATACGCAGTATTTT
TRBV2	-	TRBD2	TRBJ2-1	CASTRLAGVAPTYNEQFF	TGTGCCAGCACCCGACTAGCGGGAGTGGCGCCTACCTACAATGAGCAGTTCTTC
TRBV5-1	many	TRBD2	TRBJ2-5	CASKGLAGGKYQETQYF	TGCGCCAGCAAGGGACTAGCGGGAGGGAAGTACCAAGAGACCCAGTACTTC
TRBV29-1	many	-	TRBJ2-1	CSVALTSRYNEQFF	TGCAGCGTTGCACTGACTAGTCGCTACAATGAGCAGTTCTTC
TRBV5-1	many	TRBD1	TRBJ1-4	CASSSGQGKEKLFF	TGTGCCAGCAGCTCCGGACAGGGGAAGGAAAAACTGTTTTTT
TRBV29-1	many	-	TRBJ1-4	CSVGGAREKLFF	TGCAGCGTGGGGGGGGCCCGTGAAAAACTGTTTTTT
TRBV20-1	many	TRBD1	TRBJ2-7	CSAPSVADRDNEQYF	TGCAGTGCTCCTTCGGTTGCGGACAGGGACAACGAGCAGTACTTC
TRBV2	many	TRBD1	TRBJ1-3	CASSSGGGNTIYF	TGTGCCAGCAGCTCAGGGGGAGGAAACACCATATATTTT
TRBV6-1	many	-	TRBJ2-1	CASSEDGMRYNEQFF	TGTGCCAGCAGCGAGGACGGGATGAGATACAATGAGCAGTTCTTC
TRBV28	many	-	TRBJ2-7	CASSLGLSRYEQYF	TGTGCCAGCAGCCTCGGACTATCCCGCTACGAGCAGTACTTC
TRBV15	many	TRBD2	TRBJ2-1	CATSSYGTSGPNEQFF	TGTGCCACCAGCTCCTACGGGACTAGCGGACCCAATGAGCAGTTCTTC
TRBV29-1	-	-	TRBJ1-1	CSVALQGSEAFF	TGCAGCGTTGCTCTTCAGGGATCAGAAGCTTTCTTT
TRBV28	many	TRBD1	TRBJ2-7	CASRRDRASSYEQYF	TGTGCCAGCAGAAGAGACAGGGCTTCTTCCTACGAGCAGTACTTC
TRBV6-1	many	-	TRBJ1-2	CASKSLGPIKGYGYTF	TGTGCCAGTAAATCCCTCGGGCCCATAAAGGGGTATGGCTACACCTTC
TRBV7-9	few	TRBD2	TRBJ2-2	CASSPLGDYSIGTGELFF	TGTGCCAGCAGCCCGCTCGGGGACTACTCTATAGGCACCGGGGAGCTGTTTTTT
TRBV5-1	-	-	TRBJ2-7	CASSLSRGPYEKYF	TGCGCCAGCAGCCTAAGCAGGGGTCCCTACGAGAAGTACTTC
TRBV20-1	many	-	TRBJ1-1	CSASSGQLSRTEAFF	TGCAGTGCTAGCAGTGGACAGCTGTCGAGAACTGAAGCTTTCTTT